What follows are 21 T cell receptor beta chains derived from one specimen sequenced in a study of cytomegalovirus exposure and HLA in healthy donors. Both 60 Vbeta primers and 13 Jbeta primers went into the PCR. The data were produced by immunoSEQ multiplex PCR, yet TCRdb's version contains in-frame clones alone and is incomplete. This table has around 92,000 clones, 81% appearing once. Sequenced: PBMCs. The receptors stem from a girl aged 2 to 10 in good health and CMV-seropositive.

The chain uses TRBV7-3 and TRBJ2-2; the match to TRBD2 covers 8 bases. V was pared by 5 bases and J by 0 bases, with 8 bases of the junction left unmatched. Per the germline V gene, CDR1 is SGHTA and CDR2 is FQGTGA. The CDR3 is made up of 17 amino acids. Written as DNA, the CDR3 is TGTGCCAGCAGCCCCCAACTAGCGGCCGCGAACACCGGGGAGCTGTTTTTT. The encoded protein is CASSPQLAAANTGELFF.

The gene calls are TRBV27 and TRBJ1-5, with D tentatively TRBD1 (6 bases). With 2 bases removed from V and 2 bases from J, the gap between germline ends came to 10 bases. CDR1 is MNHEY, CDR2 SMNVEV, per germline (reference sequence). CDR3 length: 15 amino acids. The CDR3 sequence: CASSLRAGGNQPQHF. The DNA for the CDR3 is TGTGCCAGCAGTTTACGGGCAGGGGGCAATCAGCCCCAGCATTTT.

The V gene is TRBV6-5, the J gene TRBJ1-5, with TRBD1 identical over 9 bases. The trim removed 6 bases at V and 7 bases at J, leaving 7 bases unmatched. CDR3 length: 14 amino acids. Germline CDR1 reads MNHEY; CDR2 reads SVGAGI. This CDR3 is CASRRTGGMQPQHF. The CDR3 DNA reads TGTGCCAGCAGACGAACAGGGGGCATGCAGCCCCAGCATTTT.

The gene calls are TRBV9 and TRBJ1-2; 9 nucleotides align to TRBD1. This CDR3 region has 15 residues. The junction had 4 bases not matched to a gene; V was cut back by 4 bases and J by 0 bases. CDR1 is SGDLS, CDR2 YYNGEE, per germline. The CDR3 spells CASSPRDRANYGYTF. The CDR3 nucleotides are TGTGCCAGCAGCCCCCGGGACAGGGCTAACTATGGCTACACCTTC.

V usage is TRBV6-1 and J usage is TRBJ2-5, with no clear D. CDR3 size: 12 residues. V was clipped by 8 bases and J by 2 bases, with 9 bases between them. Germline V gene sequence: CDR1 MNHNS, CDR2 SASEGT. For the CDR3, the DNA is TGTGCCAGCTCTTGGCAGCAAGAGACCCAGTACTTC. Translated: CASSWQQETQYF.

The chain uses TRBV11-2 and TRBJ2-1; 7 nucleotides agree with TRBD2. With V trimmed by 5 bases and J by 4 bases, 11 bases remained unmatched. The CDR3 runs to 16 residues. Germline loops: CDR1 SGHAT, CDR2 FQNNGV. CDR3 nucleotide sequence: TGTGCCAGCAGCACCGCGACTAGCAGAGATTACAATGAGCAGTTCTTC. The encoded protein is CASSTATSRDYNEQFF.

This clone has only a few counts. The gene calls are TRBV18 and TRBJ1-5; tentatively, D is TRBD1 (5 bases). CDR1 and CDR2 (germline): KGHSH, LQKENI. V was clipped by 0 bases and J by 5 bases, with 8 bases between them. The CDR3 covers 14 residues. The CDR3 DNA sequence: TGTGCCAGCTCACCACCGAAAGGGGATCAGCCCCAGCATTTT. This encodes CASSPPKGDQPQHF.

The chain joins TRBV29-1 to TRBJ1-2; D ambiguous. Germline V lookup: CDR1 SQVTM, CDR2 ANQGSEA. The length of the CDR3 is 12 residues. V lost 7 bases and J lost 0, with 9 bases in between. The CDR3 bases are TGCAGCGAGAGGACTCCTAACTATGGCTACACCTTC. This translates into CSERTPNYGYTF.

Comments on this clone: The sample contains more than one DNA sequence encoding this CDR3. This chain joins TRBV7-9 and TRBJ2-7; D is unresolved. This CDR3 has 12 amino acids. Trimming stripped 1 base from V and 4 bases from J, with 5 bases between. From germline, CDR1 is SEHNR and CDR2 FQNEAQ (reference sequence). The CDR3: CASSLGVYEQYF. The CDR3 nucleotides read TGTGCCAGCAGCTTAGGCGTTTACGAGCAGTACTTC.

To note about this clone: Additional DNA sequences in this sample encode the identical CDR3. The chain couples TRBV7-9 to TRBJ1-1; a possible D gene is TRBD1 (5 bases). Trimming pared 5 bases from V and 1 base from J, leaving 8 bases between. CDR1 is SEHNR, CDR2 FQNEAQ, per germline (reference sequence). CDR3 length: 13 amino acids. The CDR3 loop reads CASSPQGNTEAFF. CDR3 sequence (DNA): TGTGCCAGCAGCCCGCAGGGGAACACTGAAGCTTTCTTT.

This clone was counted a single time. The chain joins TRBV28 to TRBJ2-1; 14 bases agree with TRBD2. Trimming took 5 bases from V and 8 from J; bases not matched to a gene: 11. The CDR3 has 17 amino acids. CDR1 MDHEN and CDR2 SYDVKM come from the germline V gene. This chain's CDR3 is CASSTGGGTSGSYEQFF. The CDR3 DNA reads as TGTGCCAGCAGTACCGGAGGGGGGACTAGCGGGAGCTATGAGCAGTTCTTC.

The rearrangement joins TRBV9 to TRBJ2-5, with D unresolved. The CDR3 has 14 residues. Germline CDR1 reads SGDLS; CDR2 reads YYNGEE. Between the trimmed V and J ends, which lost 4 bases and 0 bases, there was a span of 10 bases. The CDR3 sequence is CASSLHSNQETQYF. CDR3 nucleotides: TGTGCCAGCAGCCTCCACTCTAACCAAGAGACCCAGTACTTC.

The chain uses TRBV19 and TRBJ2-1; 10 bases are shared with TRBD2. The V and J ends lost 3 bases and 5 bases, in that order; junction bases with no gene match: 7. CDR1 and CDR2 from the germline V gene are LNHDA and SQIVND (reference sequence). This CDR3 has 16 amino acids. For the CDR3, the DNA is TGTGCCAGTAGTATGGGTGGGACTAGCGTAAACAATGAGCAGTTCTTC. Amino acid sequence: CASSMGGTSVNNEQFF. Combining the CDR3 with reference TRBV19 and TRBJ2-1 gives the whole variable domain DGGITQSPKYLFRKEGQNVTLSCEQNLNHDAMYWYRQDPGQGLRLIYYSQIVNDFQKGDIAEGYSVSREKKESFPLTVTSAQKNPTAFYLCASSMGGTSVNNEQFFGPGTRLTVL.

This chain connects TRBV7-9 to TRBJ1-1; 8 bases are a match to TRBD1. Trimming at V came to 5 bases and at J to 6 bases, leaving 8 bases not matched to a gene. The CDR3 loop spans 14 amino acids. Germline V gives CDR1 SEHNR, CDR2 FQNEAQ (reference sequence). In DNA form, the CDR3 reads TGTGCCAGCAGCCCAAGCGACAGGGGCCCTGAAGCTTTCTTT. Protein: CASSPSDRGPEAFF.

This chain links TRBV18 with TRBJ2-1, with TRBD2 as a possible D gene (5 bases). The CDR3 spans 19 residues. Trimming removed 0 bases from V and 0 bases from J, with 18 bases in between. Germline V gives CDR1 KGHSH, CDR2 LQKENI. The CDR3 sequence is CASSPPVSGTTSSYNEQFF. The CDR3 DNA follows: TGTGCCAGCTCACCACCGGTCAGCGGCACCACGAGCTCCTACAATGAGCAGTTCTTC.

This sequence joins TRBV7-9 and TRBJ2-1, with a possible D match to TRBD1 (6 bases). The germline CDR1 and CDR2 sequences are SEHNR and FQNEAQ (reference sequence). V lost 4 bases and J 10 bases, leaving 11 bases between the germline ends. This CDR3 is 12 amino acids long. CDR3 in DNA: TGTGCCAGCAGCTACGGACAGCCAGAGCAGTTCTTC. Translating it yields CASSYGQPEQFF.

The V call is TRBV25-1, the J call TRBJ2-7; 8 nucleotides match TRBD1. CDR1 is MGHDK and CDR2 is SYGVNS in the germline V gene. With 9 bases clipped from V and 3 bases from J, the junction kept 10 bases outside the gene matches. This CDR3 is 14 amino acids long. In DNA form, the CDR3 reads TGTGCCAGTACTTCCGGGACAGGTCGCTACGAGCAGTACTTC. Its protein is CASTSGTGRYEQYF.

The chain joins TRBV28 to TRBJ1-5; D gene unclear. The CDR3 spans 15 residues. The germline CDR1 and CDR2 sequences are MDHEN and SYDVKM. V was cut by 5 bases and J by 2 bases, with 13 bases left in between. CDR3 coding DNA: TGTGCCAGCAGTCCCCAACGGAGGGGCAATCAGCCCCAGCATTTT. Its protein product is CASSPQRRGNQPQHF.

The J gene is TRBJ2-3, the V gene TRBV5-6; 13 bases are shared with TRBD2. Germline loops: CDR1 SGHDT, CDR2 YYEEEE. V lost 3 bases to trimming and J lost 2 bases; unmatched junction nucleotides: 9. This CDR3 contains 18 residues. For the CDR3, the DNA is TGTGCCAGCAGCTACCTAAGAGGACTAGCGGGGGCCACAGATACGCAGTATTTT. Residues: CASSYLRGLAGATDTQYF.

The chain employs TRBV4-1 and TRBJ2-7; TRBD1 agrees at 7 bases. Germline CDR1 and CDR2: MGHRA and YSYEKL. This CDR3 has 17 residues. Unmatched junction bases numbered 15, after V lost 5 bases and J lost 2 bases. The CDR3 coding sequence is TGCGCCAGCAGCGTGATTTTAGGACAGGCGGCCACCTACGAGCAGTACTTC. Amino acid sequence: CASSVILGQAATYEQYF.

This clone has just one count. CDR3 sequence: CASSTPWDREGNEQFF. CDR3 nucleotides: TGTGCCAGCAGCACGCCATGGGACAGGGAAGGCAATGAGCAGTTCTTC. The gene calls are TRBV7-2 and TRBJ2-1; 9 bases agree with TRBD1. The V and J ends lost 5 bases and 6 bases, in that order; junction bases with no gene match: 11. The CDR3 is 16 residues long. CDR1 is SGHTA and CDR2 is FQGNSA in the germline V gene.